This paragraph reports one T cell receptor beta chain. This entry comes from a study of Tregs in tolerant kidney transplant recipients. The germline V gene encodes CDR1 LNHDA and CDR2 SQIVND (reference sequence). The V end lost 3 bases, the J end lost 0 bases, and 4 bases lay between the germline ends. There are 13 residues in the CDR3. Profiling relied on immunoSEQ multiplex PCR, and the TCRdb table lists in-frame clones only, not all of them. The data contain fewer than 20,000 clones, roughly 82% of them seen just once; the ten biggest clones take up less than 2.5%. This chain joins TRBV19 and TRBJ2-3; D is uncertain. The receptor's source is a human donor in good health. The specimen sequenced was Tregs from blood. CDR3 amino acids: CASSIGSTDTQYF. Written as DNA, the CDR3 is TGTGCCAGTAGTATCGGTAGCACAGATACGCAGTATTTT. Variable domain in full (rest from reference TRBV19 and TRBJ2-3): DGGITQSPKYLFRKEGQNVTLSCEQNLNHDAMYWYRQDPGQGLRLIYYSQIVNDFQKGDIAEGYSVSREKKESFPLTVTSAQKNPTAFYLCASSIGSTDTQYFGPGTRLTVL.